The next 3 T cell receptor beta chains were all read from a single sample in a study of T cell responses to AZD1222 COVID-19 vaccine. Profiled with immunoSEQ multiplex PCR; TCRdb holds only in-frame clones, not every one. Of about 140,000 clones in the sample, approximately 85% are singletons; the top ten hold approximately 8%. The sequencing here drew on peripheral blood, taken on day 0 of AZD1222 vaccination. These receptors originate from an adult in good health.

V gene TRBV2 combines with J gene TRBJ2-3; D is uncertain. Germline lookup yields CDR1 SNHLY and CDR2 FYNNEI. The CDR3 contains 14 residues. The V gene lost 6 bases and the J gene lost 1 base, with 11 bases spanning the gap. CDR3 protein: CASRSFLGTDTQYF. CDR3 nucleotides: TGTGCCAGCAGGTCCTTCCTTGGCACAGATACGCAGTATTTT.

The chain recombines TRBV9 with TRBJ1-1; possibly TRBD1 for D (5 bases). CDR1 is SGDLS, CDR2 YYNGEE, per germline. This CDR3 has 13 residues. The V and J ends lost 2 bases and 11 bases respectively, with 16 bases between them. CDR3 nucleotides: TGTGCCAGCAGCGTGGGGGTGGGGAAGGCGGCTTTCTTT. It yields the protein CASSVGVGKAAFF.

This rearrangement joins TRBV4-1 to TRBJ2-7, with D uncertain. Germline assignment: CDR1 MGHRA and CDR2 YSYEKL. Trimming shortened V by 0 bases and J by 3 bases, and 9 bases separated the two germline ends. The CDR3 totals 14 residues. DNA of the CDR3: TGCGCCAGCAGCCAAGAGCCCATGAACTACGAGCAGTACTTC. Translation gives CASSQEPMNYEQYF.